These 9 T cell receptor beta chains share one sample of origin, sequenced in a study of vaccination and CD4 T cells after COVID-19. Treatment in this sample: roughly 10-day PBMC culture with coronavirus spike peptide pools or control peptides (ViraFEST assay). The Oncomine TCR Beta short-read assay was applied to DNA of cultured CD4+ T cells. TCRdb itself ran the PCR reads through MiXCR, one entry per CDR3 protein. The table includes fewer than 15,000 distinct CDR3 sequences, around 50% detected once. No antigen has been assigned to these receptors. The material sequenced was cultured CD4+ T cells from blood, taken after SARS-CoV-2 vaccination. These receptors were collected from a human donor with COVID-19.

This chain links TRBV6-4 with TRBJ1-5; 7 bases line up with TRBD1. The germline V gene encodes CDR1 MRHNA and CDR2 SNTAGT. The junction had 12 bases not matched to a gene; V was cut back by 6 bases and J by 1 base. The CDR3 is 17 amino acids. Written as DNA, the CDR3 is TGTGCCAGCAGCCCAATGCCCCTGACAGGGAGCAATCAGCCCCAGCATTTT. Translated, it gives CASSPMPLTGSNQPQHF.

This clonotype has just a few counts. The chain recombines TRBV6-1 with TRBJ2-5; no clear D. CDR1 and CDR2 from the germline V gene are MNHNS and SASEGT. The CDR3 consists of 11 residues. Deletions cut 8 bases from V and 5 bases from J, with 9 bases between. The CDR3 bases are TGTGCCAGCGCTACGCGGGAGACCCAGTACTTC. Translated, it gives CASATRETQYF.

In its sample, this clonotype was seen a few times. V gene TRBV12-3 or TRBV12-4 combines with J gene TRBJ1-2; no clear D. V dropped 10 bases and J dropped 0 bases, with 12 bases sitting between them. This CDR3 has 13 amino acids. The CDR3 DNA is TGTGCCACCAGGACTGGCGCTAACTATGGCTACACCTTC. As protein: CATRTGANYGYTF.

The J gene is TRBJ2-7, the V gene TRBV20-1; TRBD2 agrees at 7 bases. V was clipped by 3 bases and J by 9 bases; unmatched bases: 14. CDR1 and CDR2 (germline): DFQATT, SNEGSKA (reference sequence). CDR3 length equals 14 residues. Here the CDR3 reads CSARDGAGRGVQYF. The CDR3 DNA sequence: TGCAGTGCTAGGGATGGGGCGGGACGGGGGGTGCAGTACTTC.

The sample holds a few counts of this clonotype. The chain employs TRBV10-3 and TRBJ2-5, with 7 bases matching TRBD2. The germline V gene has CDR1 ENHRY and CDR2 SYGVKD. With 3 bases clipped from V and 9 bases from J, the junction kept 10 bases outside the gene matches. CDR3 length: 14 amino acids. Here the CDR3 reads CAISEAGNRGAQYF. CDR3 DNA: TGTGCCATCAGTGAAGCGGGGAATCGGGGGGCCCAGTACTTC.

The chain carries TRBV27 and TRBJ2-5; D is unclear. The CDR3 has 10 residues. Per the germline V gene, CDR1 is MNHEY and CDR2 is SMNVEV (reference sequence). V lost 8 bases to trimming and J lost 5 bases, with 6 bases between them. The chain's CDR3 is CASARETQYF. In DNA form, the CDR3 reads TGTGCCAGCGCTCGGGAGACCCAGTACTTC.

This clonotype was seen just once. The chain has TRBV2 and TRBJ2-5; 11 bases align to TRBD2. CDR1 and CDR2 (germline): SNHLY, FYNNEI. The ends lost 10 bases at V and 2 bases at J; junction bases unmatched: 3. The CDR3 spans 13 residues. CDR3 residues: CATLAGGQETQYF. In DNA, the CDR3 is TGTGCCACCTTAGCGGGGGGGCAAGAGACCCAGTACTTC.

This sequence joins TRBV27 and TRBJ2-5, with D possibly being TRBD2 (7 bases). CDR3 length: 13 residues. CDR1 is MNHEY, CDR2 SMNVEV, per germline (reference sequence). The germline V and J ends were trimmed by 8 bases and 4 bases, with 14 bases remaining between them. The CDR3 DNA reads as TGTGCCAGCGGGGGGGCCTTTGGAGAGACCCAGTACTTC. Its protein is CASGGAFGETQYF.

This clonotype was counted only a few times. The DNA for the CDR3 is TGTGCCAGCAGAAACAATAGGTTGAACACTGAAGCTTTCTTT. Translation gives CASRNNRLNTEAFF. V and J are TRBV7-2 and TRBJ1-1; D is uncertain. This CDR3 contains 14 residues. V lost 6 bases and J 0 bases, leaving 11 bases between the germline ends. CDR1 and CDR2 (germline): SGHTA, FQGNSA.